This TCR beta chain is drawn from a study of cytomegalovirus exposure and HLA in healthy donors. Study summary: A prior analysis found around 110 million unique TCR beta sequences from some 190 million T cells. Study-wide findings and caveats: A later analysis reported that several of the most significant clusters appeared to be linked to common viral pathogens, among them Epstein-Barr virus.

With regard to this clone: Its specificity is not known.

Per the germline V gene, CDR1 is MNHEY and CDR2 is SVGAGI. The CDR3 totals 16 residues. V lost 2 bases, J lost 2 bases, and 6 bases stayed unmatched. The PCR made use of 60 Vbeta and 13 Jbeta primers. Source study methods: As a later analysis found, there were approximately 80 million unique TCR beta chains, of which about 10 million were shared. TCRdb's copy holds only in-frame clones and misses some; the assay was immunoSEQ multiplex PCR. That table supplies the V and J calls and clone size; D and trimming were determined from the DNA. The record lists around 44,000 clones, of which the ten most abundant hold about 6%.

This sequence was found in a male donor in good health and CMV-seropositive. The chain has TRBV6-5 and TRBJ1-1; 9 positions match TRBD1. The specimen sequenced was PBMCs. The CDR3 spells CASSYLQGARNTEAFF. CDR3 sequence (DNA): TGTGCCAGCAGTTACCTACAGGGGGCTCGAAACACTGAAGCTTTCTTT.